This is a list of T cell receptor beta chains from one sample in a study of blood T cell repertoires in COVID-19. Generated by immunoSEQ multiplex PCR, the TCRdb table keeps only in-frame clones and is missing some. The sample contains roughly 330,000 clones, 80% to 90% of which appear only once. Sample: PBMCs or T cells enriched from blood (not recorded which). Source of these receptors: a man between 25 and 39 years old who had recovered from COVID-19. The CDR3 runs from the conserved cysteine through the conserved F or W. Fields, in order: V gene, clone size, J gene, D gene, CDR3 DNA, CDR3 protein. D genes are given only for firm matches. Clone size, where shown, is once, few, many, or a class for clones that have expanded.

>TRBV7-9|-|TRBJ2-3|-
TGTGCCAGCAGCTTAGATTTGTGGACTACCACCACAGATACGCAGTATTTT
CASSLDLWTTTTDTQYF
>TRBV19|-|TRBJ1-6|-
TGTGCCAGTAGTATCGACCTAGGTTCACCCCTCCACTTT
CASSIDLGSPLHF
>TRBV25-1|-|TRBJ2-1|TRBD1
TGTGCCAGCAGTGAGGTTGGGACAGGACGCTACAATGAGCAGTTCTTC
CASSEVGTGRYNEQFF
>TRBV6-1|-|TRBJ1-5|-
TGTGCCAGCAGTGAAATGGTTGCAGGGGCAGGGCAGCCCCAGCATTTT
CASSEMVAGAGQPQHF
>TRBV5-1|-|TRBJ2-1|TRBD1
TGCGCCAGCAGCTTGGGGACAGGGGCAGGGGGATACAATGAGCAGTTCTTC
CASSLGTGAGGYNEQFF
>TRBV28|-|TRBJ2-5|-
TGTGCCAGCAGTTTAGGGGGCCCGTCGCGAAAGACCCAGTACTTC
CASSLGGPSRKTQYF
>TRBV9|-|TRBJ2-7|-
TGTGCCAGCAGCGGGTCAGGGGACCCCTACGAGCAGTACTTC
CASSGSGDPYEQYF
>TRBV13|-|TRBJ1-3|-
TGTGCCAGCAGCCAAAGGGGGTACCCTGGAAACACCATATATTTT
CASSQRGYPGNTIYF
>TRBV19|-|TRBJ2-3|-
TGTGCCACATCTGCCGGGGTCCGCACAGATACGCAGTATTTT
CATSAGVRTDTQYF
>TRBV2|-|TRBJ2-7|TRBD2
TGTGCCAGCAGTCTAAGCGGGGGGAGCTCCTACGAGCAGTACTTC
CASSLSGGSSYEQYF
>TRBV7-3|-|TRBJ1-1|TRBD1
TGTGCCAGCAGGGAGACAGGGGTCACTGAAGCTTTCTTT
CASRETGVTEAFF
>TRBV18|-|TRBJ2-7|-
TGTGCCAGCTCACCATCCGCGCTTAGCGGCGAGCAGTACTTC
CASSPSALSGEQYF
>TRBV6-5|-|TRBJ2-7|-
TGTGCCAGCGTGAGGGTGAACGAGCAGTACTTC
CASVRVNEQYF
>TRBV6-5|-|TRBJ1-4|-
TGTGCCAGCAGTCTCGTTGAAAAACTGTTTTTT
CASSLVEKLFF
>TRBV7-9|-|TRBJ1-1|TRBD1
TGTGCCAGCAGCCTACCTGACAGGGGTGGTTTGGACACTGAAGCTTTCTTT
CASSLPDRGGLDTEAFF
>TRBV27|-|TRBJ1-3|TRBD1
TGTGCCAGCAGTTTAGGGACAGGGGCTGGAAACACCATATATTTT
CASSLGTGAGNTIYF
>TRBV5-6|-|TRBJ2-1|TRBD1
TGTGCCAGCAGCTTGGGACAGGGGCTTGGGGAGCAGTTCTTC
CASSLGQGLGEQFF
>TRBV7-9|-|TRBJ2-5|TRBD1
TGTGCCAGCAGCTTAGGACAGGGGGCTCCCAAGGAGACCCAGTACTTC
CASSLGQGAPKETQYF
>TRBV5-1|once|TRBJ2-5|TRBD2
TGCGCCAGCAGCTTGGAGGGGACTAGCGACGCTCGGGAGTACTTC
CASSLEGTSDAREYF
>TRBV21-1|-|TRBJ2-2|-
TGTGCCAGCAGCAAACAGGGTACTGCCACCGGGGAGCTGTTTTTT
CASSKQGTATGELFF
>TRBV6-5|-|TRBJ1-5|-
TGTGCCAGCACCCAGGGTAATCAGCCCCAGCATTTT
CASTQGNQPQHF
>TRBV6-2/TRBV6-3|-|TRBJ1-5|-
TGTGCCAGCAGTCTGACAGGAAATCAGCCCCAGCATTTT
CASSLTGNQPQHF
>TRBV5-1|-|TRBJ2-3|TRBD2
TGCGCCAGCAGCAGGACTAGCGGGCGGGCAGATACGCAGTATTTT
CASSRTSGRADTQYF
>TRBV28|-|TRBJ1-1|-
TGTGCCAGCAGTCTCCCGGGGAGGTTCGACACTGAAGCTTTCTTT
CASSLPGRFDTEAFF
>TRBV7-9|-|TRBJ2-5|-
TGTGCCAGCAGCTTAGCGCTAGGTCCCACAGGACGGGAGACCCAGTACTTC
CASSLALGPTGRETQYF
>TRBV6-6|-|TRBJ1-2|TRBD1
TGTGCCAGCAGTCACATGGACAGGGCTAACTATGGCTACACCTTC
CASSHMDRANYGYTF
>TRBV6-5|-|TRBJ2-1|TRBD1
TGTGCCAGCAGGGGACAGGGGGCGAATGAGCAGTTCTTC
CASRGQGANEQFF
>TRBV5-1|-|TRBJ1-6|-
TGCGCCAGCAGCGCAGGGAAATCACCCCTCCACTTT
CASSAGKSPLHF
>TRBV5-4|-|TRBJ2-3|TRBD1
TGTGCCAGCAGCTTGGCCGGGACAGAAAGCACAGATACGCAGTATTTT
CASSLAGTESTDTQYF
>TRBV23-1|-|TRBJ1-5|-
TGCGCCAGCAGTTCAGACACAGCCAATCAGCCCCAGCATTTT
CASSSDTANQPQHF
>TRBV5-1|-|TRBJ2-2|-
TGCGCCAGCATTGAAAGGGAGCTTGGACCGAACACCGGGGAGCTGTTTTTT
CASIERELGPNTGELFF
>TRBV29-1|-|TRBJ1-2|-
TGCAGCGTTGTGAGGCAGGGTACTAACTATGGCTACACCTTC
CSVVRQGTNYGYTF
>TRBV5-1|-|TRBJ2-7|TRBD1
TGCGCCAGCGCGTCTTCTTCCGGGACAGTTACCTACGAGCAGTACTTC
CASASSSGTVTYEQYF
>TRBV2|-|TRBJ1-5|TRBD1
TGTGCCAGCAGGGGGACAGGTAGCAATCAGCCCCAGCATTTT
CASRGTGSNQPQHF
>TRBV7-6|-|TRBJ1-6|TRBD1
TGTGCCAGCAGCCGGGACAGGGGCTCCTATAATTCACCCCTCCACTTT
CASSRDRGSYNSPLHF
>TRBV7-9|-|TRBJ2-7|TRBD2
TGTGCCAGCACCACCAGCGGGGGGGCCTACGAGCAGTACTTC
CASTTSGGAYEQYF
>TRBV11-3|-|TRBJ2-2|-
TGTGCCAGCAGCCGTCCGAGCGGGACCGGGGAGCTGTTTTTT
CASSRPSGTGELFF
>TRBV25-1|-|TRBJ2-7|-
TGTGCCAGCAGTCTCTACTACGAGCAGTACTTC
CASSLYYEQYF
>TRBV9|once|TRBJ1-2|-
TGTGCCAGCAGCGTAGCTACGGAGGCCGCCCTCACCTTC
CASSVATEAALTF
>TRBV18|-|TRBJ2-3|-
TGTGCCAGCTCTCCAGGCGGGACCAGGGCAGATACGCAGTATTTT
CASSPGGTRADTQYF
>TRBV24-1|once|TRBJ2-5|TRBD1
TGTGCCACCAGTGACCGGGGACAGACTCTCCAAGAGACCCAGTACTTC
CATSDRGQTLQETQYF